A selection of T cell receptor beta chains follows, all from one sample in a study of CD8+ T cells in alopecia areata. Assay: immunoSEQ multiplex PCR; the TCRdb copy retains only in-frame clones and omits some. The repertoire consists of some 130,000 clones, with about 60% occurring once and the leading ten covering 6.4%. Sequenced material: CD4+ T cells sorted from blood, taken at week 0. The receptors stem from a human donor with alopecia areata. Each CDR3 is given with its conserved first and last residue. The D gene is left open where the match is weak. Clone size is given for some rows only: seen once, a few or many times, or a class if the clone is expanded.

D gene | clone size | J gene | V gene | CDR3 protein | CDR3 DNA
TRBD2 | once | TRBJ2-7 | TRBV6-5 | CASRGTSGSIYEQYF | TGTGCCAGCAGAGGGACTAGCGGGTCCATCTACGAGCAGTACTTC
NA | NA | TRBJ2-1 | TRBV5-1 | CASSWGPYNEQFF | TGCGCCAGCAGCTGGGGGCCCTACAATGAGCAGTTCTTC
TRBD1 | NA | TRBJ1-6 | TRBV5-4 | CASSSPTGGSSPLHF | TGTGCCAGCAGCTCCCCGACAGGGGGCAGTTCACCCCTCCACTTT
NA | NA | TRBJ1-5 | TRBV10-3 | CAITAGGNQPQHF | TGTGCCATCACGGCGGGGGGCAATCAGCCCCAGCATTTT
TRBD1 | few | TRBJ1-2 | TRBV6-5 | CASSLGQGAGGYTF | TGTGCCAGCAGCCTCGGACAGGGGGCTGGGGGCTACACCTTC
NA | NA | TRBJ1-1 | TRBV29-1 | CSARDTEAFF | TGCAGCGCCAGGGACACTGAAGCTTTCTTT
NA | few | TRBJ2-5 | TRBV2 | CASSPRETQYF | TGTGCCAGCTCGCCTCGAGAGACCCAGTACTTC
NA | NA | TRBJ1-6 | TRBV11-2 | CASSPILGQNSPLHF | TGTGCCAGCAGCCCCATCCTTGGGCAGAATTCACCCCTCCACTTT
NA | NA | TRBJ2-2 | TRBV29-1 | CSVRLTYTGELFF | TGCAGCGTTCGACTGACCTACACCGGGGAGCTGTTTTTT
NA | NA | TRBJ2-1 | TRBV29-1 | CSVPTGSSSYNEQFF | TGCAGCGTTCCGACAGGTTCCTCCTCCTACAATGAGCAGTTCTTC
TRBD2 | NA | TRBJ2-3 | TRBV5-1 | CASSDRAGSTDTQYF | TGCGCCAGCAGCGACCGAGCGGGGAGCACAGATACGCAGTATTTT
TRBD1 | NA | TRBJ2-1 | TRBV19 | CASSLDGYRGSNEQFF | TGTGCCAGTTCGTTAGACGGGTACAGGGGATCTAATGAGCAGTTCTTC
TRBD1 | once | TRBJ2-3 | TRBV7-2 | CASSFDRATQYF | TGTGCCAGCAGCTTTGACAGGGCTACGCAGTATTTT
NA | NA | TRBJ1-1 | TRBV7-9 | CAASLQQNTEAFF | TGTGCCGCTTCCTTACAGCAGAACACTGAAGCTTTCTTT
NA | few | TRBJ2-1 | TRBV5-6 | CASSFLLSSYNEQFF | TGTGCCAGCAGCTTCCTCCTAAGCTCCTACAATGAGCAGTTCTTC
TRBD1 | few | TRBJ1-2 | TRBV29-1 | CSVRQGGSYGYTF | TGCAGCGTCAGACAGGGGGGGTCCTATGGCTACACCTTC
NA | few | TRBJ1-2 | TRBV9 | CASSPNPDIGYTF | TGTGCCAGCAGCCCTAATCCGGATATTGGCTACACCTTC
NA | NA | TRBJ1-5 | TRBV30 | CAWRSPDRPYQPQHF | TGTGCCTGGAGGTCACCAGACAGACCCTATCAGCCCCAGCATTTT
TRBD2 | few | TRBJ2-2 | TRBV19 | CASSMGLAANTGELFF | TGTGCCAGTAGTATGGGACTAGCGGCTAACACCGGGGAGCTGTTTTTT
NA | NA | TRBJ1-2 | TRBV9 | CASSDDPGAGGYTF | TGTGCCAGCAGCGACGATCCGGGGGCGGGCGGCTACACCTTC
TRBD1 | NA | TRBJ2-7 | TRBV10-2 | CASSVDRGGGEQYF | TGCGCCAGCAGCGTAGACAGGGGTGGAGGCGAGCAGTACTTC
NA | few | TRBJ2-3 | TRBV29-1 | CSVGLRLRDTQYF | TGCAGCGTTGGTCTCAGACTCCGGGATACGCAGTATTTT
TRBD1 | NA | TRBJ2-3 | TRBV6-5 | CASSSPGQGYTQYF | TGTGCCAGCAGTTCCCCGGGACAGGGGTATACGCAGTATTTT
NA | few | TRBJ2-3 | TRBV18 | CASSPLGAGFTDTQYF | TGTGCCAGCTCACCACTAGGCGCGGGATTCACAGATACGCAGTATTTT
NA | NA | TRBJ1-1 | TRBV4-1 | CASSQPQMRTEAFF | TGCGCCAGCAGCCAACCCCAAATGCGGACTGAAGCTTTCTTT
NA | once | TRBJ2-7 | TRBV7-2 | CASSSSGSSYEQYF | TGTGCCAGCAGCTCGTCCGGGAGCTCCTACGAGCAGTACTTC
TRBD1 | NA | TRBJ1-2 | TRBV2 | CASRGTGSGYTF | TGTGCCAGCAGGGGGACAGGGAGCGGCTACACCTTC
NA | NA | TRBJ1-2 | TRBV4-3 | CASSQETGYGYTF | TGCGCCAGCAGCCAAGAGACAGGTTATGGCTACACCTTC
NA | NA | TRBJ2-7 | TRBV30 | CAWSIRAPYEQYF | TGTGCCTGGAGTATCCGGGCGCCCTACGAGCAGTACTTC
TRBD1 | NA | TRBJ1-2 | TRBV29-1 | CSVERTGGTSHGYTF | TGCAGCGTTGAGAGGACAGGGGGCACATCCCATGGCTACACCTTC
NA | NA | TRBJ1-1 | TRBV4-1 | CASSQARTVNTEAFF | TGCGCCAGCAGCCAAGCAAGGACAGTGAACACTGAAGCTTTCTTT
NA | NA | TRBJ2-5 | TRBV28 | CASSFNLRTGLETQYF | TGTGCCAGCAGTTTTAATCTTAGGACGGGACTAGAGACCCAGTACTTC
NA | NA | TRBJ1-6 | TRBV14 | CASSQVGPLHF | TGTGCCAGCAGCCAAGTGGGGCCCCTCCACTTT
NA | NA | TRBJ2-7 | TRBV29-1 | CSASVGSEQYF | TGCAGCGCTTCCGTCGGGTCGGAGCAGTACTTC
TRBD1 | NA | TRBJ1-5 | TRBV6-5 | CASLRDSSNQPQHF | TGTGCCAGCCTCCGGGACAGTAGCAATCAGCCCCAGCATTTT
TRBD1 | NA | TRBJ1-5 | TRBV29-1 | CSVRTGRGNQPQHF | TGCAGCGTCCGGACAGGCCGAGGGAATCAGCCCCAGCATTTT
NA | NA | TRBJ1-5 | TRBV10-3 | CAIGREGRGDQPQHF | TGTGCCATCGGCCGGGAGGGCAGGGGTGATCAGCCCCAGCATTTT
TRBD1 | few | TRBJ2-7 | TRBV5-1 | CASSADRVSYEQYF | TGCGCCAGCAGCGCGGACAGGGTATCCTACGAGCAGTACTTC
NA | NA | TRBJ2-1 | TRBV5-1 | CASSLGGTDNEQFF | TGCGCCAGCAGCTTGGGTGGCACAGACAATGAGCAGTTCTTC
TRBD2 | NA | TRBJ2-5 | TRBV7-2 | CASSLDLAGGRRETQYF | TGTGCCAGCAGCTTAGACCTAGCGGGGGGGCGCCGAGAGACCCAGTACTTC
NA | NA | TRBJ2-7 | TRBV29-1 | CSVATGSSYEQYF | TGCAGCGTTGCCACAGGGAGCTCCTACGAGCAGTACTTC